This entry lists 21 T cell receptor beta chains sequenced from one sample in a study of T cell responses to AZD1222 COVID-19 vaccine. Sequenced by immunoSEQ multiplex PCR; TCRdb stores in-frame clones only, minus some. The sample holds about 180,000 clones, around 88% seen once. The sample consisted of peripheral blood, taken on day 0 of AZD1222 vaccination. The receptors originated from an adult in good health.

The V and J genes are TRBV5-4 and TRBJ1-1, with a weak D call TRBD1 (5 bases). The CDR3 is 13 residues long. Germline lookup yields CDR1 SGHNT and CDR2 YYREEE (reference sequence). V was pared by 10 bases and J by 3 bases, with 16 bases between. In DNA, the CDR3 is TGTGCCGGGGGGACTCAGGCCGACACTGAAGCTTTCTTT. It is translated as CAGGTQADTEAFF.

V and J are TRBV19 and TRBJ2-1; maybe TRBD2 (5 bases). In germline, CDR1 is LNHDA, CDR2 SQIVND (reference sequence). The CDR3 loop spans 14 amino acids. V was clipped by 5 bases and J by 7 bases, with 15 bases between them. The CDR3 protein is CASSPGGFSNEQFF. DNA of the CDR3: TGTGCCAGTAGTCCAGGAGGCTTTAGTAATGAGCAGTTCTTC. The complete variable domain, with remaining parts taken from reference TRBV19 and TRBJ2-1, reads DGGITQSPKYLFRKEGQNVTLSCEQNLNHDAMYWYRQDPGQGLRLIYYSQIVNDFQKGDIAEGYSVSREKKESFPLTVTSAQKNPTAFYLCASSPGGFSNEQFFGPGTRLTVL.

DNA for the CDR3: TGCGCCAGCAGGCCGCGAACAGGGGGGAGTTACGAGCAGTACTTC. This codes for CASRPRTGGSYEQYF. The chain employs TRBV10-2 and TRBJ2-7, with 8 nucleotides matching TRBD1. This CDR3 has 15 residues. In germline, CDR1 is WSHSY, CDR2 SAAADI. V was clipped by 6 bases and J by 4 bases; unmatched bases: 11.

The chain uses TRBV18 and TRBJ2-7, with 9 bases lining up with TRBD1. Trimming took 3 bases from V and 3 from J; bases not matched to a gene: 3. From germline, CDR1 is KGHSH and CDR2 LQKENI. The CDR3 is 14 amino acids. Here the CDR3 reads CASSPPGQGYEQYF. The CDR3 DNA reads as TGTGCCAGCTCACCCCCGGGACAGGGCTACGAGCAGTACTTC. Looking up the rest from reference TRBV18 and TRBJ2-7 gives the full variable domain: NAGVMQNPRHLVRRRGQEARLRCSPMKGHSHVYWYRQLPEEGLKFMVYLQKENIIDESGMPKERFSAEFPKEGPSILRIQQVVRGDSAAYFCASSPPGQGYEQYFGPGTRLTVT.

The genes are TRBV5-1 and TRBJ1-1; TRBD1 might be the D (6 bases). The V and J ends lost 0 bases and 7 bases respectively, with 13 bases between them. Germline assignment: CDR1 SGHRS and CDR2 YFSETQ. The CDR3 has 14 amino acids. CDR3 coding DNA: TGCGCCAGCAGCTTGGGACAGGTCGTCGGTGAAGCTTTCTTT. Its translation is CASSLGQVVGEAFF.

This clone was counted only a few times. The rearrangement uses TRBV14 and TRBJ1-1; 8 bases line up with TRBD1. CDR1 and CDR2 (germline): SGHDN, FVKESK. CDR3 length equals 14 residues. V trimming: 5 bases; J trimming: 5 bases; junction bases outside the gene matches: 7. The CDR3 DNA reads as TGTGCCAGCAGCGTGGCAGGGGGCAGGACTGAAGCTTTCTTT. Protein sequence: CASSVAGGRTEAFF.

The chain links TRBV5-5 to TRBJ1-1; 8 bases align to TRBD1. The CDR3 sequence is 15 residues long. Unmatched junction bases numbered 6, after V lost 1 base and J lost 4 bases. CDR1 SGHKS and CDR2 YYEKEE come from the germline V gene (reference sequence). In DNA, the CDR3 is TGTGCCAGCAGCTTGCTACAGGGGGTAGGCACTGAAGCTTTCTTT. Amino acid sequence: CASSLLQGVGTEAFF.

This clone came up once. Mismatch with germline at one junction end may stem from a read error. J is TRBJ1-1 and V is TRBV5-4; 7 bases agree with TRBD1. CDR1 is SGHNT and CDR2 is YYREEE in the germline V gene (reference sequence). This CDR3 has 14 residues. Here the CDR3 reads CASRLDRQNTEAFF. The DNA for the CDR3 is TGTGCCAGCAGGTTGGACAGGCAGAACACTGAAGCTTTCTTT.

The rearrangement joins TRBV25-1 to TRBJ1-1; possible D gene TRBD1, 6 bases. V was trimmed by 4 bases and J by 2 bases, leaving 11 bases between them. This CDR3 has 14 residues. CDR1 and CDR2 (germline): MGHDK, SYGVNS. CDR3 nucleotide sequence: TGTGCCAGCAGTGGAACAGGGCTAAACACTGAAGCTTTCTTT. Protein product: CASSGTGLNTEAFF.

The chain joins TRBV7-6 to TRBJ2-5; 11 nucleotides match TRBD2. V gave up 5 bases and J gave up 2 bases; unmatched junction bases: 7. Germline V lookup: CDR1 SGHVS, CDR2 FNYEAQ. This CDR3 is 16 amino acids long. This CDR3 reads CASSIVAGGEQETQYF. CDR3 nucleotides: TGTGCCAGCAGCATAGTAGCGGGGGGGGAACAAGAGACCCAGTACTTC.

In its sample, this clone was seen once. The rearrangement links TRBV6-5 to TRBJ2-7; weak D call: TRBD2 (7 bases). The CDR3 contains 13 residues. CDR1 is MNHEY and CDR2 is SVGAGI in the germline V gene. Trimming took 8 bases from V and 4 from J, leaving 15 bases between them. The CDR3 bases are TGTGCCAGCGGGGGGGCAGAGCGGTACGAGCAGTACTTC. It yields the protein CASGGAERYEQYF.

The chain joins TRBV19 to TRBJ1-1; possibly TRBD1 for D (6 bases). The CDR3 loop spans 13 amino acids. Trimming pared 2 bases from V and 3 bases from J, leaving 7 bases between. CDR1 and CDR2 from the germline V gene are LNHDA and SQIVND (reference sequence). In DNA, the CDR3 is TGTGCCAGTAGTATAAACAGGGACACTGAAGCTTTCTTT. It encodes CASSINRDTEAFF.

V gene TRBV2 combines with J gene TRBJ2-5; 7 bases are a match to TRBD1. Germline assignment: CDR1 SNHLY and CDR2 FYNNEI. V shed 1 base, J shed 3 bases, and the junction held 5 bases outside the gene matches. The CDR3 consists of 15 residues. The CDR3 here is CASSEGGQGEETQYF. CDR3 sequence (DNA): TGTGCCAGCAGTGAAGGGGGTCAGGGGGAAGAGACCCAGTACTTC.

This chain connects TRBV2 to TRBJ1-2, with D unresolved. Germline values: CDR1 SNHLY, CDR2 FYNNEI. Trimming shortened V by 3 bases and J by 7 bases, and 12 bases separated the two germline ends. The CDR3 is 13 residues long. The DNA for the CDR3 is TGTGCCAGCAGTGATGCGGACGGCGCTGGCTACACCTTC. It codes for CASSDADGAGYTF. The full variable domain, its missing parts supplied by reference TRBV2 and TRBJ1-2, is EPEVTQTPSHQVTQMGQEVILRCVPISNHLYFYWYRQILGQKVEFLVSFYNNEISEKSEIFDDQFSVERPDGSNFTLKIRSTKLEDSAMYFCASSDADGAGYTFGSGTRLTVV.

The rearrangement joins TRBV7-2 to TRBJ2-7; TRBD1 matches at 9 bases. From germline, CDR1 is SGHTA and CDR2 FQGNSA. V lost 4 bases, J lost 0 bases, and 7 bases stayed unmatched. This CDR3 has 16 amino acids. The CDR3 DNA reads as TGTGCCAGCAGCTCTTGGACAGGGGAAAGCTCCTACGAGCAGTACTTC. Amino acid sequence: CASSSWTGESSYEQYF. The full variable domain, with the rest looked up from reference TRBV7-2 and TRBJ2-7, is GAGVSQSPSNKVTEKGKDVELRCDPISGHTALYWYRQSLGQGLEFLIYFQGNSAPDKSGLPSDRFSAERTGGSVSTLTIQRTQQEDSAVYLCASSSWTGESSYEQYFGPGTRLTVT.

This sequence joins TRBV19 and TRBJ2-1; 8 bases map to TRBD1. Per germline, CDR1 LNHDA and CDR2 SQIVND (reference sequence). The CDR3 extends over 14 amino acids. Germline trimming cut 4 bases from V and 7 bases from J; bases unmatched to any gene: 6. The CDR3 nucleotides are TGTGCCAGTAGTACTCTGGACAGGGTAAATGAGCAGTTCTTC. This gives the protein CASSTLDRVNEQFF.

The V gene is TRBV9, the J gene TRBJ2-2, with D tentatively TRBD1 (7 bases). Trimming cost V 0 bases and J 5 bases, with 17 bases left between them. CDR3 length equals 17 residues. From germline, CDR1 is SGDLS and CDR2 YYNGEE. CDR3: CASSVESRGALTGELFF. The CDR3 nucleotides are TGTGCCAGCAGCGTAGAAAGCAGGGGGGCATTGACCGGGGAGCTGTTTTTT.

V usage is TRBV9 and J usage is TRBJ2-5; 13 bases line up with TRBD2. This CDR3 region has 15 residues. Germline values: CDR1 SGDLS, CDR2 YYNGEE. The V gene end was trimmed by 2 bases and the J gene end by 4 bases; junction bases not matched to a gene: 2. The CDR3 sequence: CASSVTSGGIETQYF. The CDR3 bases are TGTGCCAGCAGCGTGACTAGCGGGGGGATAGAGACCCAGTACTTC.

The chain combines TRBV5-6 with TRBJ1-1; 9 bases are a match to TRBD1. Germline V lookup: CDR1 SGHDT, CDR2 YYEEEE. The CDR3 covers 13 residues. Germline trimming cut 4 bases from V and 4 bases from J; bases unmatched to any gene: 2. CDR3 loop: CASSVDRGTEAFF. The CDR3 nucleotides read TGTGCCAGCAGCGTGGACAGGGGCACTGAAGCTTTCTTT.

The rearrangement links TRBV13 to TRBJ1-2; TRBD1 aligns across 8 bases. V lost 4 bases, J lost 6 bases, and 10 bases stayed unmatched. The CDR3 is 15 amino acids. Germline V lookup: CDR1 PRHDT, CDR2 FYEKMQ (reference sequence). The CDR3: CASSSNRDRWDGYTF. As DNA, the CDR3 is TGTGCCAGCAGCTCGAACCGGGACAGGTGGGATGGCTACACCTTC.

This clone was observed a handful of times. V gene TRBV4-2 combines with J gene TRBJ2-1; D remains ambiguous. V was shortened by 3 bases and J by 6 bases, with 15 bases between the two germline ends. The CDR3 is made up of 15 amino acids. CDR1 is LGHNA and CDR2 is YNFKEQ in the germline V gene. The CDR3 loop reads CASSHTIGQANEQFF. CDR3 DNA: TGTGCCAGCAGCCATACGATCGGGCAGGCCAATGAGCAGTTCTTC.